This T cell receptor beta chain derives from a study of blood T cell repertoires in COVID-19. Looking at the study overall: The origin of the acute and convalescent COVID-19 samples was the United States, Italy and Spain.

J was trimmed by 2 bases and V by 0 bases; bases with no gene match: 5. The V gene's germline CDR1 is SGDLS and CDR2 YYNGEE. This CDR3 is built from 16 residues. As processed by the authors: Using reference gene primer amplification, nucleated cell counts were estimated. Profiling relied on immunoSEQ multiplex PCR, and the TCRdb table lists in-frame clones only, not all of them. The V and J calls and the clone size are those of that table, but D and trimming were determined from the DNA. The profile covers tens of thousands of clones, with approximately 89% appearing a single time and around 7.2% taken by the ten largest.

The sequence was collected from an elderly woman with acute or convalescent COVID-19. The specimen was peripheral blood. The chain carries TRBV9 and TRBJ2-1; 7 nucleotides line up with TRBD2. The CDR3 protein is CASSVDPSGTYNEQFF. The CDR3 DNA sequence: TGTGCCAGCAGCGTAGACCCTAGCGGCACCTACAATGAGCAGTTCTTC.